This paragraph reports one TCR beta chain. This clone's antigen is unknown. Base-call qualities are not available, and no considerably larger clone is one nucleotide away. The immunoSEQ Assay was used to sequence TCRbeta CDR3 regions. After extraction, genomic DNA underwent amplification by bias-controlled multiplex PCR, followed by high-throughput sequencing. The authors processed their data as follows. To quantify the absolute abundance of every unique TCRbeta CDR3 region, sequences were collapsed and filtered. T cell fraction was estimated by normalization of TCRbeta template counts to usable DNA, with usable DNA being measured through amplification of reference genes present in all nucleated cells. Repertoire TCRs were annotated as SARS-CoV-2-specific by exact matching of V gene, CDR3 amino acid sequence and J gene to a known reactive TCR set. The reference SARS-CoV-2 TCR set was obtained from MIRA and was filtered for enrichment in COVID-19-positive ImmuneCODE repertoires, whereby public or cross-reactive TCRs were removed. Using the MIRA antigens, annotated TCRs were further analysed by specific ORF or by position within an ORF. Breadth was defined as the number of annotated unique rearrangements divided by the total number of unique productive rearrangements, and depth was defined as the summed frequency of the annotated unique rearrangements. TCR breadth was compared between groups using two-sided Wilcoxon rank-sum tests. Sourced from immuneACCESS, this table was stored by TCRdb with only in-frame sequences that have V and J called. A share of the clones is absent; for the studies checked, an unresolved V gene accounts for under half, and the remainder has no known explanation. V, J and clone size derive from that table, while D and trimming were established from the DNA sequence. In all, the sample holds fewer than 50,000 clones, and approximately 80% of those were seen once. In total, the top ten clones hold roughly 45% of the sample.

The time point label, read with the paper, signifies: individuals recovered from natural SARS-CoV-2 infection. The data derive from a study of Ad26.COV2.S vaccination and SARS-CoV-2 variants (dated by TCRdb to the early 2020s). Background for the entire study: TCRbeta repertoire sequencing served as the tool for gauging how specific and how broad the SARS-CoV-2-reactive T cell receptors were following Ad26.COV2.S vaccination. A total of 32 samples were included in the TCR-sequenced set, comprising some 20 Ad26.COV2.S vaccine recipients, 5 placebo recipients and 8 SARS-CoV-2 convalescent individuals. Study-wide findings and limitations: According to the authors, total T cell responses may have been underestimated by the TCR breadth and depth analyses. Spike-specific TCR breadth was higher in Ad26.COV2.S recipients than in placebo recipients (P = 0.0014). After vaccination, substantial breadth of spike-specific CD8+ and CD4+ T cell responses was reported. Vaccine and placebo recipients had similar non-spike TCR breadth, a finding consistent with the vaccine containing only spike.

The clonotype was recovered from a human donor who had recovered from COVID-19. This sample comprised peripheral blood, obtained after recovery from COVID-19.

The CDR3 region has the sequence CASSRESGEKLFF. The DNA reads TGTGCCAGCTCCCGTGAGAGTGGGGAAAAACTGTTTTTT. Here the chain combines TRBV18 and TRBJ1-4, with the identity of the D gene unclear. The V end loses 6 bases and the J end loses 8 bases, and a stretch of 13 bases separates them. From its cysteine to its phenylalanine, the CDR3 spans 13 amino acids. Solely the CDR3 DNA is kept, with 39 bases framed from the first base. CDR1 and CDR2 (KGHSH, LQKENI) derive from the germline V gene.